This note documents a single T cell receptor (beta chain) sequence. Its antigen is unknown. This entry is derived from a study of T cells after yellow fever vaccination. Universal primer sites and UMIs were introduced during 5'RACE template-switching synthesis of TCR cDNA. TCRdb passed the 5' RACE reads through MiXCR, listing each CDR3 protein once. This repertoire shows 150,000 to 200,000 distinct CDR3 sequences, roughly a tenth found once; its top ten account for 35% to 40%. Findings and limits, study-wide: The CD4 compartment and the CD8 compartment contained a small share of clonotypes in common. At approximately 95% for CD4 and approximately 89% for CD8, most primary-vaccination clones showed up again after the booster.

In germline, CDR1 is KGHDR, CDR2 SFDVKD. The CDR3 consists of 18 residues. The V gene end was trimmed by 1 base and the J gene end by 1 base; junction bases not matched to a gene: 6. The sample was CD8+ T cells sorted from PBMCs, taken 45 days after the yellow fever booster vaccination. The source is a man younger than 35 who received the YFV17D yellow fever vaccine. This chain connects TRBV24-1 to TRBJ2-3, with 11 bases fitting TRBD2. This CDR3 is CATSDFQTSGTGTDTQYF. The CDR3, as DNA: TGTGCCACCAGTGATTTTCAGACTAGCGGGACTGGCACAGATACGCAGTATTTT.